This T cell receptor (beta chain) was profiled in a study of regulatory T cells in long-lasting Graves disease. Time point given: newly diagnosed GD, antithyroid drugs for less than 3 months. Scientists built the TCR library using RNA that was extracted from PBMCs. Through Arm-PCR of CDR3 regions and iRepertoire HTBI primers, TCR beta libraries were built. Using its own MiXCR run on the multiplex PCR reads, TCRdb lists one record per CDR3 protein. The sample lists around 500,000 distinct CDR3 sequences, more than 10% occurring once. This clonotype was detected ten times or more. Germline V gene data show CDR1 as LNHNV and CDR2 as YYDKDF (reference sequence). The CDR3 has 16 residues. V lost 5 bases to trimming and J lost 9 bases, with 23 bases between them. The same data also contributed to another study, on T cells in Graves' hyperthyroidism and ophthalmopathy. As that study records: The model predicted ophthalmopathy a median around 6 months before onset.

The chain has TRBV15 and TRBJ2-1, with D perhaps TRBD1 or TRBD2 (5 bases each). This clonotype was obtained from a woman in her twenties or thirties with Graves disease. The starting material was peripheral blood mononuclear cells (PBMCs), obtained at new diagnosis, from a patient treated with antithyroid drugs. The CDR3 region has the DNA TGTGCCACCAGCGCCCTTATAGAGGGGATTCGGGGTGAGCAGTTCTTC. Translating gives CATSALIEGIRGEQFF. Looking up the rest from reference TRBV15 and TRBJ2-1 gives the full variable domain: DAMVIQNPRYQVTQFGKPVTLSCSQTLNHNVMYWYQQKSSQAPKLLFHYYDKDFNNEADTPDNFQSRRPNTSFCFLDIRSPGLGDTAMYLCATSALIEGIRGEQFFGPGTRLTVL.